What follows are 26 T cell receptor beta chains derived from one specimen sequenced in a study of OX40 agonist ivuxolimab in advanced cancers. The data were produced by immunoSEQ multiplex PCR, yet TCRdb's version contains in-frame clones alone and is incomplete. Of nearly 110,000 clones listed, 75% to 95% were seen once; the top ten hold roughly 1.3%. Sequences were derived from CD4+ or CD8+ T cells sorted from blood, sampled in a trial of the OX40 agonist ivuxolimab. The receptors were gathered from an adult with an advanced solid tumor such as melanoma, head and neck, liver or kidney cancer.

The V and J genes are TRBV6-1 and TRBJ1-1; D may be TRBD1 (6 bases). CDR1 is MNHNS and CDR2 is SASEGT in the germline V gene. Between the trimmed V and J ends, which lost 4 bases and 0 bases, there was a span of 15 bases. The CDR3 has 16 residues. The DNA of the CDR3 is TGTGCCAGCAGTGGGATCCCTGGGGGCATGAACACTGAAGCTTTCTTT. This translates into CASSGIPGGMNTEAFF.

The genes are TRBV5-1 and TRBJ1-1; the match to TRBD1 covers 7 bases. Trimming at V came to 4 bases and at J to 0 bases, leaving 3 bases not matched to a gene. Germline lookup yields CDR1 SGHRS and CDR2 YFSETQ. The CDR3 totals 14 residues. DNA for the CDR3: TGCGCCAGCAGCGAGGGACAGATGAACACTGAAGCTTTCTTT. The encoded protein is CASSEGQMNTEAFF.

The count of this clone is one. The chain combines TRBV2 with TRBJ1-1, with D unclear. The CDR3 runs to 14 residues. In germline, CDR1 is SNHLY, CDR2 FYNNEI. Between the trimmed V and J ends, which lost 1 base and 10 bases, there was a span of 16 bases. CDR3 protein: CASSEGSLRAVAFF. The CDR3 coding sequence is TGTGCCAGCAGTGAAGGGTCGTTGCGGGCAGTAGCTTTCTTT. Using reference TRBV2 and TRBJ1-1 for the parts outside the CDR3, the full variable domain is EPEVTQTPSHQVTQMGQEVILRCVPISNHLYFYWYRQILGQKVEFLVSFYNNEISEKSEIFDDQFSVERPDGSNFTLKIRSTKLEDSAMYFCASSEGSLRAVAFFGQGTRLTVV.

The chain joins TRBV7-8 to TRBJ2-1; perhaps TRBD2 as D (5 bases). The CDR3 is 15 residues long. Germline V lookup: CDR1 SGHVS, CDR2 FQNEAQ. V lost 5 bases to trimming and J lost 1 base, with 12 bases between them. The CDR3, as DNA: TGTGCCAGCAGCCCTAACGGACTTTCCTACAATGAGCAGTTCTTC. Translation gives CASSPNGLSYNEQFF.

The V gene is TRBV9, the J gene TRBJ2-7; 10 positions match TRBD2. The CDR3 length is 15 residues. The V gene's germline CDR1 is SGDLS and CDR2 YYNGEE. With V trimmed by 2 bases and J by 6 bases, 8 bases remained unmatched. Here the CDR3 reads CASSVGASGSGEQYF. CDR3 bases: TGTGCCAGCAGCGTGGGGGCTAGCGGGAGTGGCGAGCAGTACTTC.

The chain has TRBV25-1 and TRBJ2-7; D is unclear. The CDR3 spans 11 residues. Germline lookup yields CDR1 MGHDK and CDR2 SYGVNS. V lost 3 bases, J lost 2 bases, and 2 bases lay in between. CDR3 sequence reads: CASSDTYEQYF. The DNA for the CDR3 is TGTGCCAGCAGTGACACCTACGAGCAGTACTTC.

This clone has a single count. Other DNA sequences within the sample encode an identical CDR3. This chain connects TRBV30 to TRBJ2-5, with unresolved D. The germline gives CDR1 GTSNPN, CDR2 SVGIG (reference sequence). The CDR3 covers 12 residues. Trimming pared 1 base from V and 5 bases from J, leaving 8 bases between. CDR3 protein: CAWSGGRETQYF. CDR3 nucleotides: TGTGCCTGGAGTGGTGGTCGGGAGACCCAGTACTTC.

The chain couples TRBV5-8 to TRBJ1-1, with D possibly matching TRBD1 (6 bases). Germline CDR1 SGHTS, CDR2 YDEGEE. The CDR3 consists of 14 residues. The V gene lost 5 bases and the J gene lost 4 bases, with 15 bases spanning the gap. CDR3 coding DNA: TGTGCCAGCAGTTCCTACCAAGGGGGCACTGAAGCTTTCTTT. It translates to CASSSYQGGTEAFF.

The genes are TRBV6-1 and TRBJ1-3; D is undetermined. The CDR3 has 13 residues. Germline V lookup: CDR1 MNHNS, CDR2 SASEGT. Trimming removed 0 bases at V and 4 bases at J, with 4 bases between. The CDR3 region is CASSEARGNTIYF. The DNA of the CDR3 is TGTGCCAGCAGTGAAGCGCGGGGAAACACCATATATTTT.

The chain employs TRBV28 and TRBJ1-3; 10 nucleotides match TRBD1. Germline V gives CDR1 MDHEN, CDR2 SYDVKM. With 2 bases clipped from V and 6 bases from J, the junction kept 4 bases outside the gene matches. The CDR3 extends over 15 amino acids. The CDR3 sequence: CASSLGGTGVNTIYF. The CDR3 DNA follows: TGTGCCAGCAGTTTAGGCGGGACAGGGGTAAACACCATATATTTT.

The V call is TRBV29-1, the J call TRBJ2-7, with 8 bases fitting TRBD1. V trimming: 4 bases; J trimming: 2 bases; junction bases outside the gene matches: 13. CDR3 length: 16 residues. Germline-derived CDR1 and CDR2 are SQVTM and ANQGSEA. CDR3 sequence: CSVGRAGGLLTYEQYF. CDR3 coding DNA: TGCAGCGTTGGGAGGGCAGGGGGCTTGCTTACCTACGAGCAGTACTTC.

The rearrangement joins TRBV19 to TRBJ1-1; D call uncertain. V lost 5 bases and J lost 0, with 10 bases in between. CDR3 length: 14 residues. Germline CDR1 LNHDA, CDR2 SQIVND (reference sequence). CDR3 region: CASSEYSMNTEAFF. The DNA for the CDR3 is TGTGCCAGTAGTGAGTACTCTATGAACACTGAAGCTTTCTTT.

V gene TRBV5-6 combines with J gene TRBJ2-7, with D possibly being TRBD1 or TRBD2 (6 bases each). Trimming removed 3 bases from V and 5 bases from J, with 12 bases in between. Germline values: CDR1 SGHDT, CDR2 YYEEEE. This CDR3 has 13 amino acids. CDR3 coding DNA: TGTGCCAGCAGCTGGGAAAGGGGGGACGAGCAGTACTTC. Its translation is CASSWERGDEQYF.

The rearrangement links TRBV18 to TRBJ1-2; 8 nucleotides match TRBD1. This CDR3 has 14 amino acids. The junction had 7 bases not matched to a gene; V was cut back by 2 bases and J by 8 bases. Germline values: CDR1 KGHSH, CDR2 LQKENI. Written as DNA, the CDR3 is TGTGCCAGCTCACCATCAGGGGGCGCGGAGGGCTACACCTTC. Amino acids: CASSPSGGAEGYTF.

The chain couples TRBV7-3 to TRBJ2-5, with D tentatively TRBD1 (5 bases). The CDR3 extends over 13 amino acids. The V and J ends lost 0 bases and 5 bases respectively, with 7 bases between them. Germline loops: CDR1 SGHTA, CDR2 FQGTGA. CDR3 nucleotides: TGTGCCAGCAGCTTAACTCAGGGTGAGACCCAGTACTTC. Translating it yields CASSLTQGETQYF.

The chain employs TRBV5-5 and TRBJ2-3, with 7 nucleotides matching TRBD1. The ends lost 0 bases at V and 0 bases at J; junction bases unmatched: 13. From germline, CDR1 is SGHKS and CDR2 YYEKEE (reference sequence). The CDR3 spans 19 residues. CDR3 bases: TGTGCCAGCAGCTTGGAGGGGGCTAGGGGGATTACCAGCACAGATACGCAGTATTTT. Protein sequence: CASSLEGARGITSTDTQYF.

This clone came up a few times. The chain couples TRBV30 to TRBJ1-3; 8 positions agree with TRBD1. In germline, CDR1 is GTSNPN, CDR2 SVGIG (reference sequence). The V segment lost 8 bases and the J segment 0 bases; nucleotides outside the gene matches: 12. This CDR3 region has 16 residues. The CDR3 nucleotides are TGTGCCCGGGACAGGTCAGACCACATCTCTGGAAACACCATATATTTT. It codes for CARDRSDHISGNTIYF.

This clone was seen only once. The CDR3 DNA follows: TGTGCCAGCAGCTTATCTCGGGGAGGGTACAATGAGCAGTTCTTC. This gives the protein CASSLSRGGYNEQFF. V usage is TRBV11-3 and J usage is TRBJ2-1; 7 bases are a match to TRBD2. The trim removed 2 bases at V and 4 bases at J, leaving 5 bases unmatched. This CDR3 contains 15 residues. Per germline, CDR1 SGHNT and CDR2 YENEEA.

The chain employs TRBV18 and TRBJ1-1; 9 positions agree with TRBD1. Germline V gene sequence: CDR1 KGHSH, CDR2 LQKENI. This CDR3 has 15 residues. Trimming at V came to 1 base and at J to 8 bases, leaving 8 bases not matched to a gene. CDR3: CASSPRRDGQGEAFF. Here the CDR3 DNA reads TGTGCCAGCTCACCACGCCGAGACGGACAGGGGGAAGCTTTCTTT.

The CDR3 DNA reads TGTGCCAGCCCCGGGGAGGGAAACAATGAGCAGTTCTTC. It yields the protein CASPGEGNNEQFF. The V gene is TRBV7-9, the J gene TRBJ2-1; the match to TRBD2 covers 7 bases. The ends lost 8 bases at V and 5 bases at J; junction bases unmatched: 6. The CDR3 covers 13 residues. Germline V gene lookup returns CDR1 SEHNR and CDR2 FQNEAQ (reference sequence).

In nucleotides, the CDR3 is TGTGCCAGCACCGGGGCGGGACCCCCTGAAGCTTTCTTT. It encodes CASTGAGPPEAFF. This sequence joins TRBV25-1 and TRBJ1-1; tentatively, D is TRBD1 (5 bases). This CDR3 is 13 amino acids long. The V gene lost 7 bases and the J gene lost 6 bases, with 15 bases spanning the gap. Germline V gene lookup returns CDR1 MGHDK and CDR2 SYGVNS.

The V and J genes are TRBV27 and TRBJ2-5; D may be TRBD1 or TRBD2 (6 bases each). Trimming stripped 0 bases from V and 5 bases from J, with 10 bases between. The CDR3 has 14 amino acids. Germline CDR1 reads MNHEY; CDR2 reads SMNVEV (reference sequence). CDR3 in amino acids: CASSLSGGTETQYF. The CDR3 DNA is TGTGCCAGCAGTTTATCCGGGGGCACGGAGACCCAGTACTTC.

V is TRBV19 and J is TRBJ1-5, with TRBD1 matching over 12 bases. The CDR3 loop spans 15 amino acids. Germline CDR1 reads LNHDA; CDR2 reads SQIVND (reference sequence). Trimming removed 8 bases from V and 4 bases from J; junction bases left unmatched: 6. For the CDR3, the DNA is TGTGCCAGTCGGGACAGGGGGCTAGGTAATCAGCCCCAGCATTTT. Translating it yields CASRDRGLGNQPQHF.

This chain uses TRBV19 with TRBJ1-3; 8 bases align to TRBD1. There are 16 residues in the CDR3. After removal of 5 bases from V and 3 bases from J, the junction contained 9 bases not matched to a gene. CDR1 is LNHDA, CDR2 SQIVND, per germline (reference sequence). Here the CDR3 reads CASSPNRGTYGNTIYF. The CDR3 DNA reads TGTGCCAGTAGTCCAAACAGGGGGACCTATGGAAACACCATATATTTT.

The gene calls are TRBV4-1 and TRBJ2-7; the D gene is possibly TRBD2 (5 bases). Per germline, CDR1 MGHRA and CDR2 YSYEKL. The CDR3 runs to 15 residues. Between the trimmed V and J ends, which lost 1 base and 2 bases, there was a span of 12 bases. The CDR3: CASSQGRADPYEQYF. The CDR3 DNA is TGCGCCAGCAGCCAAGGGAGAGCGGACCCCTACGAGCAGTACTTC.

This clone came up once. The CDR3 protein is CASTSGTEETQYF. CDR3 DNA: TGTGCCTCCACTAGCGGGACAGAAGAGACCCAGTACTTC. V is TRBV7-8 and J is TRBJ2-5; TRBD2 agrees at 10 bases. Germline loops: CDR1 SGHVS, CDR2 FQNEAQ. The CDR3 has 13 amino acids. Trimming cost V 11 bases and J 3 bases; bases outside gene matches: 6.